Listed here are 27 T cell receptor beta chains from one sample, sequenced in a study of blood T cells in healthy people across ages. Next came a second PCR, run for about 7 to 12 cycles, which used a sample-barcoded 5' primer along with a J-beta primer mix. TCRdb redid the calling of the 5' RACE reads with MiXCR, one entry per CDR3 protein. The repertoire holds about 1.6 million distinct CDR3 sequences, 30% to 40% seen once, with about 10% in the top ten. Sequencing was performed on blood. The receptors were gathered from a woman aged 25-40 years in good health.

A note on this clonotype: A read error may be the cause here, since a much bigger clone is one base away. This rearrangement joins TRBV4-2 to TRBJ2-3; 9 nucleotides align to TRBD2. The V and J ends lost 0 bases and 6 bases, in that order; junction bases with no gene match: 7. Germline V lookup: CDR1 LGHNA, CDR2 YNFKEQ. The CDR3 contains 16 residues. CDR3 in amino acids: CASSQEASSGTDTQYF. Written as DNA, the CDR3 is TGTGCCAGCAGCCAAGAAGCGTCTAGCGGGACTGATACGCAGTATTTT.

The rearrangement uses TRBV20-1 and TRBJ2-1; 12 nucleotides match TRBD2. Germline V gene data show CDR1 as DFQATT and CDR2 as SNEGSKA (reference sequence). This CDR3 contains 14 residues. The V gene end was trimmed by 6 bases and the J gene end by 7 bases; junction bases not matched to a gene: 7. This CDR3 reads CSANLAGGGNEQFF. The CDR3 DNA is TGCAGTGCCAACCTAGCGGGAGGGGGAAATGAGCAGTTCTTC.

The chain combines TRBV7-9 with TRBJ1-4, with 7 nucleotides matching TRBD1. V lost 5 bases and J lost 7; bases outside the gene matches: 10. The CDR3 covers 15 residues. CDR1 SEHNR and CDR2 FQNEAQ come from the germline V gene (reference sequence). The CDR3 protein is CASSHLRDRVEKLFF. The CDR3 DNA sequence: TGTGCCAGCAGCCACCTCCGGGACAGAGTTGAAAAACTGTTTTTT.

V and J are TRBV7-9 and TRBJ1-1; tentative D call: TRBD1 (5 bases). Germline V gene sequence: CDR1 SEHNR, CDR2 FQNEAQ (reference sequence). V was pared by 8 bases and J by 5 bases, with 6 bases between. This CDR3 region has 10 residues. For the CDR3, the DNA is TGTGCCAGCGGGGGGACTGAAGCTTTCTTT. It encodes CASGGTEAFF.

This clonotype was observed at least ten times. V gene TRBV7-3 combines with J gene TRBJ2-1, with D possibly being TRBD1 or TRBD2 (5 bases each). Germline V gene lookup returns CDR1 SGHTA and CDR2 FQGTGA. V shed 2 bases and J shed 3 bases, with 11 bases lying between them. The CDR3 is 15 amino acids. The CDR3 is CASSLFGGGYNEQFF. The CDR3 nucleotides are TGTGCCAGCAGCTTATTTGGTGGGGGCTACAATGAGCAGTTCTTC.

This clonotype was observed at least ten times. V usage is TRBV7-9 and J usage is TRBJ2-7, with TRBD2 identical over 7 bases. This CDR3 comprises 14 residues. The germline gives CDR1 SEHNR, CDR2 FQNEAQ (reference sequence). J lost 2 bases, V lost 7 bases, and 8 bases had no gene match. The CDR3 sequence: CASTTSGMAYEQYF. CDR3 bases: TGTGCCAGCACCACGAGCGGGATGGCCTACGAGCAGTACTTC.

This sequence joins TRBV9 and TRBJ1-2; D is undetermined. Per germline, CDR1 SGDLS and CDR2 YYNGEE. The CDR3 has 15 amino acids. V lost 3 bases to trimming and J lost 8 bases, with 20 bases between them. The CDR3 region is CASSEERVGYEGYTF. DNA of the CDR3: TGTGCCAGCAGCGAGGAACGCGTGGGATATGAAGGCTACACCTTC. Full variable domain (remainder filled in from reference TRBV9 and TRBJ1-2): DSGVTQTPKHLITATGQRVTLRCSPRSGDLSVYWYQQSLDQGLQFLIQYYNGEERAKGNILERFSAQQFPDLHSELNLSSLELGDSALYFCASSEERVGYEGYTFGSGTRLTVV.

Worth noting for this clonotype: At one end, the junction sequence differs from germline, possibly due to a read error. This chain joins TRBV24-1 and TRBJ2-1; D perhaps matches TRBD2 (5 bases). The CDR3 sequence is 15 residues long. Germline V gene data show CDR1 as KGHDR and CDR2 as SFDVKD. The DNA of the CDR3 is TGTGCCGCCAGTGACCAAGCTAGCCTAGGGAATGAGCAGTTCTTC. Protein: CAASDQASLGNEQFF.

The chain carries TRBV27 and TRBJ2-4; a possible D gene is TRBD2 (5 bases). The CDR3 totals 13 residues. The germline V gene encodes CDR1 MNHEY and CDR2 SMNVEV (reference sequence). V lost 2 bases and J 13 bases, leaving 15 bases between the germline ends. DNA for the CDR3: TGTGCCAGCAGTTTAGCCCCAATGTGGGAGCAGTACTTC. Translation: CASSLAPMWEQYF.

The chain joins TRBV12-3 or TRBV12-4 to TRBJ2-7; D may be TRBD1 (6 bases). The CDR3 contains 14 residues. V was trimmed by 6 bases and J by 3 bases, leaving 15 bases between them. CDR3: CASSRQDTNYEQYF. For the CDR3, the DNA is TGTGCCAGCAGCAGACAGGATACAAACTACGAGCAGTACTTC.

This clonotype was counted only a few times. Here the CDR3 reads CASTYGGGTEAFF. In DNA, the CDR3 is TGTGCCAGCACCTACGGGGGGGGCACTGAAGCTTTCTTT. The chain has TRBV6-6 and TRBJ1-1, with D perhaps TRBD1 (5 bases). Germline V CDR1 and CDR2: MNHNY, SVGAGI (reference sequence). Trimming removed 7 bases at V and 4 bases at J, with 13 bases between. This CDR3 has 13 amino acids.

Many counts were recorded for this clonotype. J is TRBJ2-7 and V is TRBV29-1; D possibly uses TRBD1 or TRBD2 (5 bases each). This CDR3 contains 15 residues. From germline, CDR1 is SQVTM and CDR2 ANQGSEA. V lost 3 bases and J 4 bases, leaving 19 bases between the germline ends. CDR3 protein: CSVEVEGRASYEQYF. CDR3 DNA: TGCAGCGTTGAGGTAGAGGGCAGGGCAAGTTACGAGCAGTACTTC.

In its sample, this clonotype was seen a few times. CDR3 protein: CASSDPPGTATDTQYF. In nucleotides, the CDR3 is TGTGCCAGCAGTGACCCCCCTGGGACAGCCACAGATACGCAGTATTTT. The chain is built from TRBV25-1 and TRBJ2-3, with 7 positions matching TRBD1. Germline CDR1 reads MGHDK; CDR2 reads SYGVNS. V gave up 3 bases and J gave up 2 bases; unmatched junction bases: 8. The CDR3 extends over 16 amino acids.

The gene calls are TRBV28 and TRBJ1-6, with D unresolved. The CDR3 has 16 amino acids. Trimming took off 4 bases at V and 4 bases at J, with 14 bases between the two ends. Germline V CDR1 and CDR2: MDHEN, SYDVKM. CDR3 amino acids: CASSYISPGYNSPLHF. For the CDR3, the DNA is TGTGCCAGCAGTTACATCTCCCCTGGTTATAATTCACCCCTCCACTTT.

Only one count was recorded for this clonotype. The J gene is TRBJ2-2, the V gene TRBV20-1; D unresolved. Germline V gene data show CDR1 as DFQATT and CDR2 as SNEGSKA (reference sequence). Trimming cost V 5 bases and J 7 bases, with 11 bases left between them. This CDR3 has 12 amino acids. The CDR3 DNA sequence: TGCAGTGCTGAAGTGGTTCACGGGGAGCTGTTTTTT. Translation gives CSAEVVHGELFF.

The chain links TRBV28 to TRBJ2-5, with D perhaps given as TRBD1 or TRBD2 (5 bases each). CDR1 MDHEN and CDR2 SYDVKM come from the germline V gene. The CDR3 is made up of 15 amino acids. Trimming removed 1 base at V and 5 bases at J, with 14 bases between. CDR3 sequence: CASSLYGDRVETQYF. CDR3 coding DNA: TGTGCCAGCAGTTTATACGGGGACCGCGTGGAGACCCAGTACTTC.

The chain couples TRBV12-5 to TRBJ1-5, with D perhaps matching TRBD1 (6 bases). Germline CDR1 LGHNT, CDR2 FRNRAP. The V end was cut by 6 bases, the J end by 4 bases, with 19 bases between. This CDR3 region has 16 residues. CDR3 amino acids: CASGPGPDSRNQPQHF. The CDR3 DNA follows: TGTGCTAGTGGCCCAGGACCGGACAGTCGTAATCAGCCCCAGCATTTT.

The V and J genes are TRBV7-2 and TRBJ2-5; TRBD2 matches at 7 bases. This CDR3 comprises 18 residues. V gave up 4 bases and J gave up 4 bases; unmatched junction bases: 18. Germline V CDR1 and CDR2: SGHTA, FQGNSA. The CDR3 here is CASSSLLLARGGGETQYF. CDR3 nucleotide sequence: TGTGCCAGCAGCTCCCTGTTACTAGCGAGAGGTGGAGGAGAGACCCAGTACTTC.

This clonotype was observed a handful of times. The chain uses TRBV12-3 or TRBV12-4 and TRBJ2-1; unclear D gene. The V and J ends lost 5 bases and 6 bases respectively, with 11 bases between them. CDR3 size: 13 residues. CDR3 in amino acids: CASSPYSFNEQFF. As DNA, the CDR3 is TGTGCCAGCAGTCCCTATAGCTTCAATGAGCAGTTCTTC.

The V and J genes are TRBV12-3 or TRBV12-4 and TRBJ2-1, with a tentative D call TRBD1 (5 bases). Trimming stripped 8 bases from V and 0 bases from J, with 17 bases between. This CDR3 has 16 amino acids. CDR3 bases: TGTGCCAGCGTCGATAGGGGCCTCCTCTCCTACAATGAGCAGTTCTTC. Its protein is CASVDRGLLSYNEQFF.

This clonotype was seen once. The chain has TRBV20-1 and TRBJ1-1; D not certain. The V end lost 4 bases, the J end lost 1 base, and 7 bases lay between the germline ends. The germline CDR1 and CDR2 sequences are DFQATT and SNEGSKA (reference sequence). The CDR3 contains 12 residues. The DNA for the CDR3 is TGCAGTGCTAAAGCAGAGAACACTGAAGCTTTCTTT. It specifies CSAKAENTEAFF.

V and J are TRBV7-9 and TRBJ2-6; D is unresolved. Trimming removed 8 bases at V and 2 bases at J, with 7 bases between. The CDR3 extends over 13 amino acids. Germline-derived CDR1 and CDR2 are SEHNR and FQNEAQ (reference sequence). CDR3 amino acids: CASPIAGANVLTF. Written as DNA, the CDR3 is TGTGCCAGCCCGATAGCTGGGGCCAACGTCCTGACTTTC.

The chain employs TRBV21-1 and TRBJ1-6. TRBV21-1 constitutes a pseudogene. There are 15 residues in the CDR3. For the CDR3, the DNA is TGTGCCAGCAGCAAAGCCTGGTCATGGGATTCACCCCTCCACTTT. Its protein is CASSKAWSWDSPLHF.

In this sample, this clonotype turned up a few times. The chain recombines TRBV6-4 with TRBJ1-6; D remains unclear. The CDR3 runs 14 residues. In germline, CDR1 is MRHNA, CDR2 SNTAGT. V lost 0 bases and J 10 bases, leaving 10 bases between the germline ends. DNA for the CDR3: TGTGCCAGCAGTGACTCAGGGCCGGGGTCACCCCTCCACTTT. It translates to CASSDSGPGSPLHF.

The chain joins TRBV29-1 to TRBJ1-2, with D unclear. Trimming took 2 bases from V and 4 from J, leaving 14 bases between them. The CDR3 length is 14 residues. The germline CDR1 and CDR2 sequences are SQVTM and ANQGSEA. The CDR3 nucleotides read TGCAGCGTTGAAAGTCCCGGGTTCCTCTATGGCTACACCTTC. Protein product: CSVESPGFLYGYTF.

This clonotype showed up just once. CDR3 sequence: CASSEIGLSNYGYTF. The CDR3 nucleotides are TGTGCCAGCAGTGAAATCGGCCTCTCTAACTATGGCTACACCTTC. The gene calls are TRBV6-1 and TRBJ1-2; D ambiguous. V lost 2 bases and J 0 bases, leaving 10 bases between the germline ends. CDR3 length: 15 amino acids. CDR1 is MNHNS and CDR2 is SASEGT in the germline V gene.

The chain employs TRBV6-6 and TRBJ1-1, with TRBD1 matching 7 bases. There are 16 residues in the CDR3. The junction had 10 bases not matched to a gene; V was cut back by 4 bases and J by 2 bases. The V gene's germline CDR1 is MNHNY and CDR2 SVGAGI (reference sequence). Here the CDR3 reads CASSWTGGGGNTEAFF. The CDR3 DNA follows: TGTGCCAGCAGTTGGACAGGCGGCGGGGGAAACACTGAAGCTTTCTTT.